These 10 T cell receptor beta chains were sequenced from one sample in a study of T cells in localized non-small cell lung cancer (dated by TCRdb to about 2020). Receptors were amplified or captured by the immunoSEQ multiplex PCR assay. TCRdb's version of the immuneACCESS table is confined to in-frame rearrangements and falls short of the full clone set. An unresolved V gene accounts for under half of the shortfall where checked; the remainder is of unknown origin. This sample comprises almost 30,000 clones, more than 75% of them detected only once. The ten largest clones capture 13% of the sample. The starting material was peripheral blood, obtained before any cancer treatment. These receptors came from a female donor at least 60 years old with stage III squamous cell lung carcinoma.

The chain links TRBV5-1 to TRBJ2-5; D is possibly TRBD1 or TRBD2 (6 bases each). The length of the CDR3 is 15 residues. Trimming cost V 0 bases and J 4 bases, with 13 bases left between them. Germline CDR1 and CDR2: SGHRS and YFSETQ. CDR3 sequence: CASSLGRGGPETQYF. CDR3 in DNA: TGCGCCAGCAGCTTGGGGCGAGGGGGGCCAGAGACCCAGTACTTC.

The chain carries TRBV11-2 and TRBJ2-4, with TRBD2 matching over 7 bases. V shed 0 bases and J 6 bases; nucleotides not matched to a gene: 5. This CDR3 spans 15 amino acids. Germline-derived CDR1 and CDR2 are SGHAT and FQNNGV. CDR3 nucleotides: TGTGCCAGCAGCTTAGATCGGGGGGAGGCAAACATTCAGTACTTC. Protein sequence: CASSLDRGEANIQYF.

The chain joins TRBV19 to TRBJ2-4, with TRBD1 matching 7 bases. The CDR3 has 14 amino acids. CDR1 is LNHDA, CDR2 SQIVND, per germline (reference sequence). The V and J ends lost 1 base and 8 bases, in that order; junction bases with no gene match: 5. CDR3 in DNA: TGTGCCAGTAGTATAGGACAGGGTTTAGACATTCAGTACTTC. This gives the protein CASSIGQGLDIQYF.

The chain is built from TRBV10-2 and TRBJ2-2; TRBD1 agrees at 8 bases. Germline V gene lookup returns CDR1 WSHSY and CDR2 SAAADI. This CDR3 spans 16 amino acids. Trimming at V came to 8 bases and at J to 6 bases, leaving 14 bases not matched to a gene. CDR3 region: CASSNRDRLIAGELFF. The CDR3 nucleotides read TGCGCCAGCTCAAACCGGGACAGGTTAATCGCCGGGGAGCTGTTTTTT.

CDR3 sequence (DNA): TGTGCCAGCAGCGTAGCTGATTTGGAGGGCAGGGGGAACACTGAAGCTTTCTTT. This sequence encodes CASSVADLEGRGNTEAFF. The chain combines TRBV9 with TRBJ1-1, with D tentatively TRBD1 (6 bases). This CDR3 is built from 18 residues. With 0 bases removed from V and 1 base from J, the gap between germline ends came to 19 bases. CDR1 and CDR2 from the germline V gene are SGDLS and YYNGEE. The complete variable domain, with remaining parts taken from reference TRBV9 and TRBJ1-1, reads DSGVTQTPKHLITATGQRVTLRCSPRSGDLSVYWYQQSLDQGLQFLIQYYNGEERAKGNILERFSAQQFPDLHSELNLSSLELGDSALYFCASSVADLEGRGNTEAFFGQGTRLTVV.

The chain links TRBV27 to TRBJ2-1; the D gene is possibly TRBD1 (5 bases). Germline V gene lookup returns CDR1 MNHEY and CDR2 SMNVEV (reference sequence). V shed 5 bases and J shed 10 bases, with 15 bases lying between them. CDR3 length: 13 amino acids. CDR3 region: CASSQGTKGEQFF. CDR3 nucleotide sequence: TGTGCCAGCAGTCAGGGTACTAAAGGGGAGCAGTTCTTC.

The chain links TRBV15 to TRBJ1-2; D may be TRBD1 (5 bases). Germline lookup yields CDR1 LNHNV and CDR2 YYDKDF (reference sequence). The CDR3 totals 15 residues. With 0 bases removed from V and 4 bases from J, the gap between germline ends came to 12 bases. The DNA of the CDR3 is TGTGCCACCAGCAGAGAGTTGGGGCAAGCCTATGGCTACACCTTC. Translated, it gives CATSRELGQAYGYTF.

This clone was counted between two and nine times. V is TRBV4-3 and J is TRBJ2-7, with TRBD2 matching 7 bases. This CDR3 has 17 residues. Trimming cost V 0 bases and J 2 bases; bases outside gene matches: 10. Germline assignment: CDR1 LGHNA and CDR2 YSLEER. The CDR3 bases are TGCGCCAGCAGCCAAGAGTTTTGGGGAGGGAATCCCTACGAGCAGTACTTC. Encoded protein: CASSQEFWGGNPYEQYF.

The chain links TRBV5-1 to TRBJ2-3; 14 bases map to TRBD2. The germline V gene encodes CDR1 SGHRS and CDR2 YFSETQ. The CDR3 totals 17 residues. The ends lost 0 bases at V and 10 bases at J; junction bases unmatched: 10. In DNA, the CDR3 is TGCGCCAGCAGCTTGGAATCCTTGACTAGCGGGAGGGGTTCGCAGTATTTT. It translates to CASSLESLTSGRGSQYF.

This chain connects TRBV29-1 to TRBJ2-3; TRBD2 aligns across 8 bases. Germline CDR1 is SQVTM and CDR2 is ANQGSEA. The ends lost 7 bases at V and 0 bases at J; junction bases unmatched: 0. CDR3 length equals 12 residues. In DNA form, the CDR3 reads TGCAGCGAGCGGGGGAGCACAGATACGCAGTATTTT. This encodes CSERGSTDTQYF.